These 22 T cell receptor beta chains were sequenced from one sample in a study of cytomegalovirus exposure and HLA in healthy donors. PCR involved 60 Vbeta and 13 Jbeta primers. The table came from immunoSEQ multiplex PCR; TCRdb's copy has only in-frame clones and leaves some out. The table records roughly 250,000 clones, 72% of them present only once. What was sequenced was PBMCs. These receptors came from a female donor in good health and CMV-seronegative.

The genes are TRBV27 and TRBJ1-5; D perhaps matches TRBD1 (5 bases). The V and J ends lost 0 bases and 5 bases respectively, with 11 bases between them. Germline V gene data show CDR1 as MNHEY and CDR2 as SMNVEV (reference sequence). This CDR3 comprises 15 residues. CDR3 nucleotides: TGTGCCAGCAGTTTATCTGTTGACAGTGATCAGCCCCAGCATTTT. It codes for CASSLSVDSDQPQHF.

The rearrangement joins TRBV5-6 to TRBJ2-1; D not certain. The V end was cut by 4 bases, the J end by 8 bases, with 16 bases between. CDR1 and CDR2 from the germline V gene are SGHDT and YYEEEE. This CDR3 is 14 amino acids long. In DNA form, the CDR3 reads TGTGCCAGCAGCCGATTATCCGTCGGGTATGAGCAGTTCTTC. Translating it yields CASSRLSVGYEQFF.

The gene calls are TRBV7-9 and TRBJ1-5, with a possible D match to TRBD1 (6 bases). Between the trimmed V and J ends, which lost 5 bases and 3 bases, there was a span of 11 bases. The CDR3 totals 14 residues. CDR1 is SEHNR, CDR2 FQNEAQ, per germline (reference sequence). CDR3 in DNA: TGTGCCAGCAGCATTACAGGGACCAATCAGCCCCAGCATTTT. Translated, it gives CASSITGTNQPQHF.

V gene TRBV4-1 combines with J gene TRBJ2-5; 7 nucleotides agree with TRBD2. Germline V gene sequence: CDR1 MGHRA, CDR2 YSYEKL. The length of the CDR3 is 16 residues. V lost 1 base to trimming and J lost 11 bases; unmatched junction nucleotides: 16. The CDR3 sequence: CASSQVSGGSDVRQYF. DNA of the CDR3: TGCGCCAGCAGCCAAGTGTCTGGCGGGAGTGATGTAAGGCAGTACTTC.

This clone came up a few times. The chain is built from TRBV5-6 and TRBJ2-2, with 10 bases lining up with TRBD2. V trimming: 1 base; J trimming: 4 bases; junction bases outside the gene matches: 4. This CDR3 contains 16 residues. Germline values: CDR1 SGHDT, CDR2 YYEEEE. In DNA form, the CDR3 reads TGTGCCAGCAGCTTGAGGACTAGCGGAGGCACCGGGGAGCTGTTTTTT. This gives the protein CASSLRTSGGTGELFF.

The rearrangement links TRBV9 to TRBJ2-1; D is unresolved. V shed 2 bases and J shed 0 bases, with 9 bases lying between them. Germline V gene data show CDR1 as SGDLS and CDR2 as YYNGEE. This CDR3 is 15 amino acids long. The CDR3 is CASSVLLSSYNEQFF. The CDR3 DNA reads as TGTGCCAGCAGCGTCCTACTGAGCTCCTACAATGAGCAGTTCTTC.

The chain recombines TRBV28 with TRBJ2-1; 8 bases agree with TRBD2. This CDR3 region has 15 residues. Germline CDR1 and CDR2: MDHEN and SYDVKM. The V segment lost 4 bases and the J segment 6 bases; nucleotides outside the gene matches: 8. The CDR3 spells CASSSPGLGGNEQFF. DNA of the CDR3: TGTGCCAGCAGTTCCCCGGGACTAGGGGGCAATGAGCAGTTCTTC.

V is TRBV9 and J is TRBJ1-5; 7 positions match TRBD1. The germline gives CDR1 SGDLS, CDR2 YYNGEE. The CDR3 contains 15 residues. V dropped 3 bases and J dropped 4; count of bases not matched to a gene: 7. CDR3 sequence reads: CASSGPGTANQPQHF. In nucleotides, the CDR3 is TGTGCCAGCAGCGGCCCCGGGACAGCTAATCAGCCCCAGCATTTT. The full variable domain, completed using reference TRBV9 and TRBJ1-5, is DSGVTQTPKHLITATGQRVTLRCSPRSGDLSVYWYQQSLDQGLQFLIQYYNGEERAKGNILERFSAQQFPDLHSELNLSSLELGDSALYFCASSGPGTANQPQHFGDGTRLSIL.

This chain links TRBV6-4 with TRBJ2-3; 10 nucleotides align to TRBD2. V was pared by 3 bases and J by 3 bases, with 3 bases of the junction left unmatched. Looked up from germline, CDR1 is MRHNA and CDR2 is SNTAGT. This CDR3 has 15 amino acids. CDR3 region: CASSESTSGTDTQYF. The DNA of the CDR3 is TGTGCCAGCAGTGAGTCGACTAGCGGGACAGATACGCAGTATTTT.

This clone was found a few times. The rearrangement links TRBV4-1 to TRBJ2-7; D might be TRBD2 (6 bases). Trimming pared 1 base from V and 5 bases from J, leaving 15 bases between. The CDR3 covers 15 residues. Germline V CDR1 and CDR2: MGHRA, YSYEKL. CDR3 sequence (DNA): TGCGCCAGCAGCCAAGGTCAGGGACTCCACCACGAGCAGTACTTC. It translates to CASSQGQGLHHEQYF.

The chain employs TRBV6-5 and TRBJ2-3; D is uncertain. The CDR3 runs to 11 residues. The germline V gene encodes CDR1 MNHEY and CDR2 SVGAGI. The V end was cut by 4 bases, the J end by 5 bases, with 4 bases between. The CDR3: CASSSGDTQYF. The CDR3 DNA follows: TGTGCCAGCAGTTCAGGAGATACGCAGTATTTT.

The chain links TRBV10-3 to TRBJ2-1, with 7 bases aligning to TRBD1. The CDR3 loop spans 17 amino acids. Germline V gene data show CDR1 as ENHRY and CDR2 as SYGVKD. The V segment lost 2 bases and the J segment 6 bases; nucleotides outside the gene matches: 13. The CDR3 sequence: CAISEPTSHRGPNEQFF. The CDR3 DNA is TGTGCCATCAGTGAGCCCACCTCACACAGGGGCCCCAATGAGCAGTTCTTC.

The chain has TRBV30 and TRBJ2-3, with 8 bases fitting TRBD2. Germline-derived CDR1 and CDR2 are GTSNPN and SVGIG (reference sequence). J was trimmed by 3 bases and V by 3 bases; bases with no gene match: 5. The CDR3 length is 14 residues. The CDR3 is CAWRGLAGTDTQYF. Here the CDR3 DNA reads TGTGCCTGGAGGGGATTAGCGGGAACAGATACGCAGTATTTT. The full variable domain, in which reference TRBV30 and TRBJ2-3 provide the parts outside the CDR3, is SQTIHQWPATLVQPVGSPLSLECTVEGTSNPNLYWYRQAAGRGLQLLFYSVGIGQISSEVPQNLSASRPQDRQFILSSKKLLLSDSGFYLCAWRGLAGTDTQYFGPGTRLTVL.

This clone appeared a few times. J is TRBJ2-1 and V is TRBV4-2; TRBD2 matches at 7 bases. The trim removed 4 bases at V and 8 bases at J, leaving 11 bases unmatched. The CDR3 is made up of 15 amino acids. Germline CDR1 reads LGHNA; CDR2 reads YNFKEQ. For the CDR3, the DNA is TGTGCCAGCAGCCCCCAGCGGCGCGGGAGCGATGAGCAGTTCTTC. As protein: CASSPQRRGSDEQFF.

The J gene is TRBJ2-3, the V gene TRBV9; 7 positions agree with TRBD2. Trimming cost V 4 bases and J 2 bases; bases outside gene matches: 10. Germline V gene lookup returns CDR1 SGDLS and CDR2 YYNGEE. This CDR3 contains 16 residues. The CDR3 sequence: CASSSTGTTLTDTQYF. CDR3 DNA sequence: TGTGCCAGCAGCTCGACCGGGACTACTCTCACAGATACGCAGTATTTT.

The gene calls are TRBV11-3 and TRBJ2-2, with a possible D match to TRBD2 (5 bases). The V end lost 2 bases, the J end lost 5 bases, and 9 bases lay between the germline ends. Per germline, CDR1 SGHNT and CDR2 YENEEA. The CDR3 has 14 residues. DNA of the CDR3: TGTGCCAGCAGCTTAAAATCGGGGACCGGGGAGCTGTTTTTT. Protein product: CASSLKSGTGELFF.

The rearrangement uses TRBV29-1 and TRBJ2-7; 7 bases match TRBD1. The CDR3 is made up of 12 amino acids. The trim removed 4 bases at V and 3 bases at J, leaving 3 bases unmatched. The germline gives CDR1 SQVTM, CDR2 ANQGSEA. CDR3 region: CSVVGDSYEQYF. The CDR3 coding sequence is TGCAGCGTTGTAGGGGACAGCTACGAGCAGTACTTC.

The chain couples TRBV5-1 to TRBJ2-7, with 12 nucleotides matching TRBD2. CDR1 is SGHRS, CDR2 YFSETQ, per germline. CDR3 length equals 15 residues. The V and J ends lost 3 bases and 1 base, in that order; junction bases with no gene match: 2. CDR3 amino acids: CASSSLAGGSYEQYF. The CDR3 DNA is TGCGCCAGCAGCTCACTAGCGGGAGGATCCTACGAGCAGTACTTC.

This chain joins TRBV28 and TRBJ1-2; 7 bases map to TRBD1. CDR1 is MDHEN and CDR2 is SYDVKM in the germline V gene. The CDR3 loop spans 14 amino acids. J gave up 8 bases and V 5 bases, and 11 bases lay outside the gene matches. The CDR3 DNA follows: TGTGCCAGCAGTCCCGTGACAGGGTCGAAAGGCTACACCTTC. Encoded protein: CASSPVTGSKGYTF.

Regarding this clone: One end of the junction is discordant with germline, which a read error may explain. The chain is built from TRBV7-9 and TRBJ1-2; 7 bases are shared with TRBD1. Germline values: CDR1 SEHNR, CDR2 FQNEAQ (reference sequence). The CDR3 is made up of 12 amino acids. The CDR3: CSSSLDRDGYTF. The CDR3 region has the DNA TGTTCCAGCAGCTTAGACAGGGATGGCTACACCTTC.

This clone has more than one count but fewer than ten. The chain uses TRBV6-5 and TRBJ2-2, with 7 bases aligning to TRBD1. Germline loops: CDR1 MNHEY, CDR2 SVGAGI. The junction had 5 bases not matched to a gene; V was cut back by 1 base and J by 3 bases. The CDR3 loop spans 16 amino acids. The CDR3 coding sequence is TGTGCCAGCAGTTACTTCGACAGGGCATACACCGGGGAGCTGTTTTTT. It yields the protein CASSYFDRAYTGELFF.

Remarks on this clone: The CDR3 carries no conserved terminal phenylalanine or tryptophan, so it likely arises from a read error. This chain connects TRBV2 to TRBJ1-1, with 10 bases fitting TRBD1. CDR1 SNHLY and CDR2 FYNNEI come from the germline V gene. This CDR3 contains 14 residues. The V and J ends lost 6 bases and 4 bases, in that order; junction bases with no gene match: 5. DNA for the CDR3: TGTGCCAGCAGAGACAGGGGGCCGATCACTGAAGCTTTCCTT. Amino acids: CASRDRGPITEAFL.